This TCR beta chain was found in a study of blood T cells in healthy people across ages. With a J-beta primer mix and a sample-barcoded 5' primer, a second PCR ran about 7 to 11 cycles. One entry per CDR3 protein results from TCRdb running MiXCR on the 5' RACE reads. The profile shows 750,000 to 950,000 distinct CDR3 sequences, around 29% of them singletons. In germline, CDR1 is SGHDT, CDR2 YYEEEE. V shed 0 bases and J shed 2 bases, with 17 bases lying between them. The CDR3 has 17 amino acids. This sample also appeared in a second study, on T cells of mothers and their children. That publication notes: In each mother, TCR beta CDR3 reads exceeded 10 million; in each child, they numbered approximately 3.3 million. Related mother-child pairs shared slightly more overlap than unrelated pairs, but the difference was non-significant.

This chain links TRBV5-6 with TRBJ1-1, with D possibly matching TRBD1 (6 bases). The clonotype comes from a woman aged 40 to 55 in good health. Sequencing input: blood. The chain's CDR3 is CASSLGTGTRSNTEAFF. The CDR3 nucleotides read TGTGCCAGCAGCTTGGGAACCGGGACACGGTCAAACACTGAAGCTTTCTTT.